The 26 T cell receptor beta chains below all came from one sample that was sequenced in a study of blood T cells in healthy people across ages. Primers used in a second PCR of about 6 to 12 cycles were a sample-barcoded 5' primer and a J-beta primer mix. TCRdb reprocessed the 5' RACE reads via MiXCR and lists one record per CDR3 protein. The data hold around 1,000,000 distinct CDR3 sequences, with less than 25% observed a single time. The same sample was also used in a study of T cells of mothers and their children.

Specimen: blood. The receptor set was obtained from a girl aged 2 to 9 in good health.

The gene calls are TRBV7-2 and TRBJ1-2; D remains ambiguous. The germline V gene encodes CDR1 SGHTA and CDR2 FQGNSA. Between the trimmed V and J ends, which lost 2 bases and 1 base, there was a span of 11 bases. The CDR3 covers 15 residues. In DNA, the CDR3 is TGTGCCAGCAGCTTATACCTACAACGTAACTATGGCTACACCTTC. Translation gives CASSLYLQRNYGYTF.

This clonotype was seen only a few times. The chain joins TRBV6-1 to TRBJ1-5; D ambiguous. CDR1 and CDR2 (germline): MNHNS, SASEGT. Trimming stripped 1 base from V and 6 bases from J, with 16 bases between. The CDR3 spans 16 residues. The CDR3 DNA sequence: TGTGCCAGCAGTGAAGAAGACTGGGGTAGTGGTCAGCCCCAGCATTTT. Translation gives CASSEEDWGSGQPQHF.

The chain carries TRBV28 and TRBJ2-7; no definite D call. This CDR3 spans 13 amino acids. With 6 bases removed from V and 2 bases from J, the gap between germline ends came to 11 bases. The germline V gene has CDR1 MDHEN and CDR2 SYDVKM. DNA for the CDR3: TGTGCCAGCAGGCTATCTAGGGCCTACGAGCAGTACTTC. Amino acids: CASRLSRAYEQYF.

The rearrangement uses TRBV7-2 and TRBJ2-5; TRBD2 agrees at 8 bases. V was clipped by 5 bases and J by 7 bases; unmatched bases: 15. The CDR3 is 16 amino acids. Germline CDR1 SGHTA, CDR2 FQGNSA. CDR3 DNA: TGTGCCAGCAGCCCGCTGTCCGGGAGGGGGTTCGGGACCCAGTACTTC. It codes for CASSPLSGRGFGTQYF.

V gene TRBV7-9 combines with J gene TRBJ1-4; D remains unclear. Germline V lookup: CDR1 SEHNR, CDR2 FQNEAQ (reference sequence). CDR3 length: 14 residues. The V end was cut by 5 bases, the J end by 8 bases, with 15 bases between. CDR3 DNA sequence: TGTGCCAGCAGCCCCTACAGAGGTCTCGAAAAACTGTTTTTT. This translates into CASSPYRGLEKLFF.

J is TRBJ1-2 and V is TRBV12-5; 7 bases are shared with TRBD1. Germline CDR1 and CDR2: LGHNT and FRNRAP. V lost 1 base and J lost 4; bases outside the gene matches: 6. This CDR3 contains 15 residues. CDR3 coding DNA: TGTGCTAGTGGTTTGGGGACAGGTCACGTCTATGGCTACACCTTC. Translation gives CASGLGTGHVYGYTF.

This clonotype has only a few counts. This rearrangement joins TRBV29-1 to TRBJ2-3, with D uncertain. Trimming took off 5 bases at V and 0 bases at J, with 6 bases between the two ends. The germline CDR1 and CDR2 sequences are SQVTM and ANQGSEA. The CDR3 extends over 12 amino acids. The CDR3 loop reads CSVSSSTDTQYF. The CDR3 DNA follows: TGCAGCGTTTCAAGCAGCACAGATACGCAGTATTTT.

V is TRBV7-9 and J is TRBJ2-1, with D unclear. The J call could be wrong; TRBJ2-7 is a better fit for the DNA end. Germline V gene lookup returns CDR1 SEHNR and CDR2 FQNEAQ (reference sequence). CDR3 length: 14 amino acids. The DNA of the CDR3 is TGTGCCAGCAGCTTAGAGTTGCGCCCGTACGAGCAGTACTTC. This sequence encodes CASSLELRPYEQYF.

CDR3 coding DNA: TGCAGTGCTAGAGGACTCGGGGTGGGGACTGAAGCTTTCTTT. Protein sequence: CSARGLGVGTEAFF. The rearrangement joins TRBV20-1 to TRBJ1-1, with no clear D. V shed 1 base and J shed 5 bases, with 14 bases lying between them. Germline lookup yields CDR1 DFQATT and CDR2 SNEGSKA (reference sequence). CDR3 length: 14 amino acids.

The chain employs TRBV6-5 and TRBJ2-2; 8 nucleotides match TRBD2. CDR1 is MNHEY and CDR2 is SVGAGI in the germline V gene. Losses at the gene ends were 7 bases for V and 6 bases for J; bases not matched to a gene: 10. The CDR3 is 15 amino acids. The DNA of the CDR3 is TGTGCCAGCACTAAATTCGGGGGGGCGGCCGGGGAGCTGTTTTTT. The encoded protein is CASTKFGGAAGELFF.

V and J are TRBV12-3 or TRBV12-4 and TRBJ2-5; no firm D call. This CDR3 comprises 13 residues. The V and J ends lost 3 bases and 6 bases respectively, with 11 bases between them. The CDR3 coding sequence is TGTGCCAGCAGTTTGGTTAGAACGAAGACCCAGTACTTC. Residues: CASSLVRTKTQYF.

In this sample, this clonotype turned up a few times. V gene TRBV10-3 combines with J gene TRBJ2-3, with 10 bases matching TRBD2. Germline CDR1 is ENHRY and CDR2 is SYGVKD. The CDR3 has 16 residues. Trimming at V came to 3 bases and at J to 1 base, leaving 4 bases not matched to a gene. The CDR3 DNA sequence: TGTGCCATCAGTGATCCCACTAGCGGGGGCACAGATACGCAGTATTTT. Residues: CAISDPTSGGTDTQYF.

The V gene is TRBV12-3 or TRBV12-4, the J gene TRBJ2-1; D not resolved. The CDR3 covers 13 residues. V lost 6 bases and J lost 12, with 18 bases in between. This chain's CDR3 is CASSTQLTMGQFF. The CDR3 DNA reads TGTGCCAGCAGCACCCAATTAACTATGGGGCAGTTCTTC.

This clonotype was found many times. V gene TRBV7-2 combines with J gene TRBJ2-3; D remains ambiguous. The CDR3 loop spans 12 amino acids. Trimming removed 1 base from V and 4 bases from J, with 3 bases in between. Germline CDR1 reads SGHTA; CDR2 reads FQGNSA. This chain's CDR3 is CASSLDSDTQYF. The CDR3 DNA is TGTGCCAGCAGCTTAGATTCAGATACGCAGTATTTT.

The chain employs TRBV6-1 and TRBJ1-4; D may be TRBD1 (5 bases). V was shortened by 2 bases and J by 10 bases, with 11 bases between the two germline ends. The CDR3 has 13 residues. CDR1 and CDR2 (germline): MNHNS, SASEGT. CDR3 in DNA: TGTGCCAGCAGTGAATCCCAGGGTTTAAAACTGTTTTTT. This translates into CASSESQGLKLFF.

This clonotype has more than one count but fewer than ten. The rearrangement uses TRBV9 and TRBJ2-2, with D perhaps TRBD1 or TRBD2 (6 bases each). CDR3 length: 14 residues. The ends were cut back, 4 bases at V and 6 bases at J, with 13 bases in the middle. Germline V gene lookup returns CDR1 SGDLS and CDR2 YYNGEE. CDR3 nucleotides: TGTGCCAGCAGCACCGGGGGCTTTCCCGGGGAGCTGTTTTTT. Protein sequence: CASSTGGFPGELFF.

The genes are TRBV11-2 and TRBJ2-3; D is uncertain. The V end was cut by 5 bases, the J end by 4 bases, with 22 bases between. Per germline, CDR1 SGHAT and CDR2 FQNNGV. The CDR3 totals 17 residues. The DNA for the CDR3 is TGTGCCAGCAGCCCCAAAACTGTGGGATTCGGTGCAGATACGCAGTATTTT. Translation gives CASSPKTVGFGADTQYF.

Here the CDR3 DNA reads TGTGCCAGCAGCCAAGAGACCGTCCCGTTCTTC. Amino acid sequence: CASSQETVPFF. The V call is TRBV14, the J call TRBJ2-1; D gene uncertain. Germline V gene sequence: CDR1 SGHDN, CDR2 FVKESK. CDR3 length: 11 residues. Trimming stripped 0 bases from V and 15 bases from J, with 9 bases between.

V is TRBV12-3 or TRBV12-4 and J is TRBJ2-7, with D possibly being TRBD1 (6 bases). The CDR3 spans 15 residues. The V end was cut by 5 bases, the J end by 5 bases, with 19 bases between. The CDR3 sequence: CASSISTGKKDEQYF. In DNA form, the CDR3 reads TGTGCCAGCAGTATATCTACAGGGAAAAAAGACGAGCAGTACTTC.

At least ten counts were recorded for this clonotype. This CDR3 is CASSLIDRGGQETQYF. CDR3 DNA sequence: TGTGCCAGCAGCTTAATAGACAGGGGCGGCCAAGAGACCCAGTACTTC. The genes are TRBV7-3 and TRBJ2-5; 8 bases are shared with TRBD1. The V gene's germline CDR1 is SGHTA and CDR2 FQGTGA. V was pared by 1 base and J by 1 base, with 5 bases of the junction left unmatched. The CDR3 loop spans 16 amino acids. The whole variable domain, remainder taken from reference TRBV7-3 and TRBJ2-5, is GAGVSQTPSNKVTEKGKYVELRCDPISGHTALYWYRQSLGQGPEFLIYFQGTGAADDSGLPNDRFFAVRPEGSVSTLKIQRTERGDSAVYLCASSLIDRGGQETQYFGPGTRLLVL.

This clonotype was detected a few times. The DNA for the CDR3 is TGTGCCAGCAGCTTAGGGGGACAGGGGAAGGACGAGCAGTACTTC. Amino acid sequence: CASSLGGQGKDEQYF. The genes are TRBV13 and TRBJ2-7; 10 positions match TRBD1. Germline CDR1 PRHDT, CDR2 FYEKMQ (reference sequence). J gave up 5 bases and V 0 bases, and 4 bases lay outside the gene matches. The CDR3 spans 15 residues.

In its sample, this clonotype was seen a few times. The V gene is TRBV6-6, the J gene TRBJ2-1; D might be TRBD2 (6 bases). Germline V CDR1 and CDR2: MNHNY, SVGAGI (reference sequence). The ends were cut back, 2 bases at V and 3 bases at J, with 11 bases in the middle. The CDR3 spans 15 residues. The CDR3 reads CASSYVAGIYNEQFF. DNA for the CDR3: TGTGCCAGCAGTTACGTTGCGGGAATCTACAATGAGCAGTTCTTC.

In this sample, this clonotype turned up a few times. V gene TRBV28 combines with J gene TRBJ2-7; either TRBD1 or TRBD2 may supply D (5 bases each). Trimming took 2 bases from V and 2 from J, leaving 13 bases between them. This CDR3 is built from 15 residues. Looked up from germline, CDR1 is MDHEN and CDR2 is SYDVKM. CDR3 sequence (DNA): TGTGCCAGCAGTTTAGTCGGGGCAGGAACCTACGAGCAGTACTTC. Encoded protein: CASSLVGAGTYEQYF.

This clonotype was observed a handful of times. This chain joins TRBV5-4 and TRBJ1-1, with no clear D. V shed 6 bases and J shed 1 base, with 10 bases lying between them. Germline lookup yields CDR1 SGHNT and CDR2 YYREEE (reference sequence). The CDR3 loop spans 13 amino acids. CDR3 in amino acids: CASTHPPNTEAFF. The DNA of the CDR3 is TGTGCCAGCACCCACCCCCCGAACACTGAAGCTTTCTTT.

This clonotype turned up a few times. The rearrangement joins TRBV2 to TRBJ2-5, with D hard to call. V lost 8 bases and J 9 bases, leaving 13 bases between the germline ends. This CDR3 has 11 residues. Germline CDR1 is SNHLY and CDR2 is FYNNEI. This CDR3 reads CASGYPVAQYF. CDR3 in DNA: TGTGCCAGCGGGTATCCGGTGGCCCAGTACTTC. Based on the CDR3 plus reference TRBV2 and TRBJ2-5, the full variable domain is EPEVTQTPSHQVTQMGQEVILRCVPISNHLYFYWYRQILGQKVEFLVSFYNNEISEKSEIFDDQFSVERPDGSNFTLKIRSTKLEDSAMYFCASGYPVAQYFGPGTRLLVL.

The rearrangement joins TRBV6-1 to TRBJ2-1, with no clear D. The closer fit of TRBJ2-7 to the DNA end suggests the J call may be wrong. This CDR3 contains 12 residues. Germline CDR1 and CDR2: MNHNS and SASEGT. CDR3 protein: CASTKGAVEQYF. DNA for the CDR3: TGTGCCAGCACCAAGGGTGCGGTTGAGCAGTACTTC.